Listed below are T cell receptor beta chains from one sample, sequenced in a study of cytomegalovirus exposure and HLA in healthy donors. Here immunoSEQ multiplex PCR was the method, and the copy in TCRdb shows in-frame clones only, minus some. Among approximately 160,000 clones, 60% to 85% were seen once, and the ten largest hold roughly 3%. What was sequenced was PBMCs. These TCRs come from a woman aged 50 to 60 in good health and CMV-seropositive. Each CDR3 is given with its conserved first and last residue. The D gene is left open where the match is weak. Size values are once, few and many counts, or a class for expanded clones, and some rows have none.

size,J,D,V,DNA,CDR3
-,TRBJ1-1,-,TRBV29-1,TGCAGCGTTGTAAAGGGAGAGAACACTGAAGCTTTCTTT,CSVVKGENTEAFF
few,TRBJ1-1,-,TRBV4-1,TGCGCCAGCAGCCAAGAACCAAGTCGGTCTGAAGCTTTCTTT,CASSQEPSRSEAFF
-,TRBJ2-7,TRBD1,TRBV5-1,TGCGCCAGCAGCCCCGGGACAGGGCACGAGCAGTACTTC,CASSPGTGHEQYF
once,TRBJ2-2,-,TRBV29-1,TGCAGCGTTATCGAGAGGTTGAACACCGGGGAGCTGTTTTTT,CSVIERLNTGELFF
-,TRBJ1-5,-,TRBV27,TGTGCCAGCAGCCCCCGCGGAGGGTGGAATCAGCCCCAGCATTTT,CASSPRGGWNQPQHF
-,TRBJ1-3,-,TRBV5-4,TGTGCCAGCAGCTTGAGAGGGCTCGGAAACACCATATATTTT,CASSLRGLGNTIYF
-,TRBJ2-1,-,TRBV6-5,TGTGCCAGCAAACCCGGGCAGGGGCCTGGTGAGCAGTTCTTC,CASKPGQGPGEQFF
-,TRBJ1-2,-,TRBV7-8,TGTGCCAGCAGCTCAAGGGGGTTATGTGGCTACACCTTC,CASSSRGLCGYTF
few,TRBJ2-3,-,TRBV7-2,TGTGCCAGCAGCTTAGAAGGAGGGCTCGCAGATACGCAGTATTTT,CASSLEGGLADTQYF
-,TRBJ1-1,-,TRBV27,TGTGCCAGCAGCGTCCAGGGGACGAACACTGAAGCTTTCTTT,CASSVQGTNTEAFF
-,TRBJ1-5,-,TRBV6-6,TGTGCCAGCAGCAGGGAAAGGGGATTGCAGCCCCAGCATTTT,CASSRERGLQPQHF
-,TRBJ2-6,-,TRBV5-1,TGCGCCAGCAGCTGGGATGGGGCCTCTGGGGCCAACGTCCTGACTTTC,CASSWDGASGANVLTF
-,TRBJ2-7,-,TRBV2,TGTGCCAGCAGCGCCTACGAGCAGTACTTC,CASSAYEQYF
few,TRBJ2-1,TRBD2,TRBV9,TGTGCCAGCAGCGTATCTAGCGGTACATACAATGAGCAGTTCTTC,CASSVSSGTYNEQFF
-,TRBJ1-1,-,TRBV2,TGTGCCAGCACTGAAATTGGGGGAGGGCGAAACACTGAAGCTTTCTTT,CASTEIGGGRNTEAFF
-,TRBJ1-5,-,TRBV5-6,TGTGCCAGCAGCTTATTCAGGGAGGCGGCGAGCAATCAGCCCCAGCATTTT,CASSLFREAASNQPQHF
few,TRBJ1-6,-,TRBV6-6,TGTGCCAGCAGTAGCTTTTCTAATTCACCCCTCCACTTT,CASSSFSNSPLHF
-,TRBJ2-1,TRBD2,TRBV2,TGTGCCAGCAGTGCCTCTACTAGCGCGAAGCAGTTCTTC,CASSASTSAKQFF
-,TRBJ2-7,TRBD1,TRBV27,TGTGCCAGCGCCCCGATGGACAGGGGGGCCTACGAGCAGTACTTC,CASAPMDRGAYEQYF
-,TRBJ2-2,TRBD1,TRBV9,TGTGCCAGCAGCTGGGGACAGGGGAGCACCGGGGAGCTGTTTTTT,CASSWGQGSTGELFF
-,TRBJ2-2,-,TRBV2,TGTGCCAGCAGGGGACAGAACACCGGGGAGCTGTTTTTT,CASRGQNTGELFF
-,TRBJ2-7,-,TRBV25-1,TGTGCCAGCGGGGGGGACAGGTCCTACGAGCAGTACTTC,CASGGDRSYEQYF
few,TRBJ2-7,TRBD1,TRBV11-1,TGTGCCAGCAGCGCAATGGACAGGGGCTCCTACGAGCAGTACTTC,CASSAMDRGSYEQYF
-,TRBJ2-7,TRBD1,TRBV23-1,TGCGCCAGCCCAGGGGGATCTAGCTCCTACGAGCAGTACTTC,CASPGGSSSYEQYF
-,TRBJ2-1,-,TRBV7-2,TGTGCCAGCAGCGTTTGGGGGGGACAGGCTAACAATGAGCAGTTCTTC,CASSVWGGQANNEQFF
-,TRBJ2-1,TRBD2,TRBV7-6,TGTGCCAGCAGCTTAGAACCCCTAGCGGGGACCTACAATGAGCAGTTCTTC,CASSLEPLAGTYNEQFF
once,TRBJ2-1,-,TRBV20-1,TGCAGTGCATCCGGGGGCAATGAGCAGTTCTTC,CSASGGNEQFF
-,TRBJ2-5,-,TRBV4-1,TGCGCCAGCAGCCAGATGCGAGGGCCCGGAGAGACCCAGTACTTC,CASSQMRGPGETQYF
-,TRBJ1-4,-,TRBV7-6,TGTGCCAGCAGCTTAGCCGGGGGTTCAGCTGAAAAACTGTTTTTT,CASSLAGGSAEKLFF
few,TRBJ1-6,-,TRBV13,TGTGCCAGCAGCTTAGGGCAGCAGGTGAATTCACCCCTCCACTTT,CASSLGQQVNSPLHF
-,TRBJ1-2,-,TRBV27,TGTGCCAGCAGCTTGGACGGAGGGTCTGGCTACACCTTC,CASSLDGGSGYTF
-,TRBJ1-2,TRBD1,TRBV10-3,TGTGCCATCAGTGGGGGGACAGTTCAGAGCTTTAACTATGGCTACACCTTC,CAISGGTVQSFNYGYTF
-,TRBJ2-1,-,TRBV5-8,TGTGCCAGCAGCCGCCGGAGGGGGGGATACAATGAGCAGTTCTTC,CASSRRRGGYNEQFF
-,TRBJ1-2,-,TRBV18,TGTGCCAGCTCACCTTCCCGCCCAGGGAAGCCCGACTATGGCTACACCTTC,CASSPSRPGKPDYGYTF
-,TRBJ1-1,-,TRBV7-3,TGTGCCAGCAGCTTAATGTCAGGTGGGGAAGCTTTCTTT,CASSLMSGGEAFF
-,TRBJ2-1,TRBD2,TRBV4-2,TGTGCCAGCAGCCAAGATTTTCGCGGGGGTAGGCATGAGCAGTTCTTC,CASSQDFRGGRHEQFF
-,TRBJ1-1,-,TRBV5-4,TGTGCCAGCAGCTTACGGGAAACTGAAGCTTTCTTT,CASSLRETEAFF
once,TRBJ2-7,TRBD1,TRBV6-6,TGTGCCAGCAACAGACCGGGACAGGGGGCCCACGAGCAGTACTTC,CASNRPGQGAHEQYF
-,TRBJ2-1,-,TRBV7-9,TGTGCCAGCAGCTTAATCTACGGGGGGCCCCAACTTCTGTTCTTC,CASSLIYGGPQLLFF
few,TRBJ2-7,-,TRBV15,TGTGCCACCAGCAGAGATGGGACTCACGGCGAGCAGTACTTC,CATSRDGTHGEQYF
-,TRBJ1-1,TRBD1,TRBV2,TGTGCCAGCAGCCTAACACAGGGGCTGAACACTGAAGCTTTCTTT,CASSLTQGLNTEAFF
-,TRBJ1-6,-,TRBV9,TGTGCCAGCAGCGGCAGGGGTTCACCCCTCCACTTT,CASSGRGSPLHF
-,TRBJ1-4,-,TRBV5-1,TGCGCCAGCAGCCTACGCCGGGGGAGAGATGATGAAAAACTGTTTTTT,CASSLRRGRDDEKLFF
-,TRBJ2-7,-,TRBV2,TGTGCCAGCAGGCAGGTGGCCTACGAGCAGTACTTC,CASRQVAYEQYF
-,TRBJ2-7,TRBD2,TRBV4-2,TGTGCCAGCAGAGCGACCGGGACTAGCGGGGGGAGGCAGTACTTC,CASRATGTSGGRQYF
once,TRBJ2-1,-,TRBV30,TGTGCCTGGCTACAGTACAATGAGCAGTTCTTC,CAWLQYNEQFF
-,TRBJ1-5,TRBD1,TRBV6-1,TGTGCCAGCAGTGTGTTCCAGGGGGGAACAAATCAGCCCCAGCATTTT,CASSVFQGGTNQPQHF
-,TRBJ2-2,TRBD1,TRBV4-1,TGCGCCAGCAGCCGCGGACAGGGCTACACCGGGGAGCTGTTTTTT,CASSRGQGYTGELFF
-,TRBJ1-6,TRBD1,TRBV15,TGTGCCACCAGGGATTTGACAGGGAGTTCCTATAATTCACCCCTCCACTTT,CATRDLTGSSYNSPLHF
-,TRBJ2-7,TRBD1,TRBV5-6,TGTGCCAGCAGCTTGGACAGGGGCTACGAGCAGTACTTC,CASSLDRGYEQYF
-,TRBJ1-1,-,TRBV19,TGTGCCAGTAGTATCAGTCAGCGGGTTGAAGCTTTCTTT,CASSISQRVEAFF
-,TRBJ1-2,-,TRBV5-4,TGTGCCAGCAGCTTGGTGGCAGGCGTCTATGGCTACACCTTC,CASSLVAGVYGYTF
-,TRBJ2-5,TRBD2,TRBV2,TGTGCCAGCAGTAGGAGAAGTGCGGGGGGTGGAGAGACCCAGTACTTC,CASSRRSAGGGETQYF
-,TRBJ1-4,-,TRBV5-6,TGTGCCAGCAGCTTGGGGCAAAAACTGTTTTTT,CASSLGQKLFF
few,TRBJ2-7,-,TRBV2,TGTGCCAGCAGAACGGGACAAATGATACTGTCGGACGAGCAGTACTTC,CASRTGQMILSDEQYF
once,TRBJ1-5,TRBD1,TRBV27,TGTGCCAGCAGTCCGTCCCAGGGACAGGTGCATCAGCCCCAGCATTTT,CASSPSQGQVHQPQHF
-,TRBJ1-2,-,TRBV15,TGTGCCACCAGGGACTGGAACTTCGACTATGGCTACACCTTC,CATRDWNFDYGYTF
-,TRBJ2-3,-,TRBV30,TGTGCCTGGTCTCTTACAGATACGCAGTATTTT,CAWSLTDTQYF
once,TRBJ2-7,TRBD1,TRBV6-1,TGTGCCAGCAGTGACCATGCAGGGGGCGCTTTCGTAGGCTACGAGCAGTACTTC,CASSDHAGGAFVGYEQYF